The 15 T cell receptor beta chains below all came from one sample that was sequenced in a study of follicular helper T cells after annual influenza vaccination. The repertoire was sequenced with immunoSEQ multiplex PCR; TCRdb's copy has only in-frame clones and lacks some. In the table there are about 11,000 clones, 70% to 85% of which are singletons. Material: CXCR5- memory CD4+ T cells sorted from blood, obtained 6 weeks after influenza vaccination. The receptor source for this set is an adult who received the influenza vaccine.

The chain couples TRBV19 to TRBJ1-1; D is uncertain. Germline V gene sequence: CDR1 LNHDA, CDR2 SQIVND (reference sequence). Trimming stripped 6 bases from V and 3 bases from J, with 14 bases between. The CDR3 covers 14 residues. The DNA of the CDR3 is TGTGCCAGTAGAAGAGTCCTGAAAGACACTGAAGCTTTCTTT. This encodes CASRRVLKDTEAFF.

The chain joins TRBV28 to TRBJ2-7; TRBD1 agrees at 10 bases. Germline V gene sequence: CDR1 MDHEN, CDR2 SYDVKM. This CDR3 comprises 16 residues. J was trimmed by 7 bases and V by 4 bases; bases with no gene match: 13. The CDR3 nucleotides are TGTGCCAGCAGTTCACTCCCCGGGACAGGGGTTGGGGAGCAGTACTTC. Amino acid sequence: CASSSLPGTGVGEQYF.

This clone was detected a few times. The V call is TRBV19, the J call TRBJ1-2; unclear D gene. Germline assignment: CDR1 LNHDA and CDR2 SQIVND (reference sequence). This CDR3 has 12 residues. V lost 1 base and J 7 bases, leaving 7 bases between the germline ends. CDR3 DNA sequence: TGTGCCAGTAGTATAGGGGAGGCTGGCTACACCTTC. Protein: CASSIGEAGYTF.

V gene TRBV7-6 combines with J gene TRBJ1-1; D remains unclear. There are 14 residues in the CDR3. The germline gives CDR1 SGHVS, CDR2 FNYEAQ. V was cut by 1 base and J by 1 base, with 7 bases left in between. The CDR3 DNA sequence: TGTGCCAGCAGCTTAGGTATCGCGAACACTGAAGCTTTCTTT. This sequence encodes CASSLGIANTEAFF.

The chain uses TRBV5-1 and TRBJ2-3, with 9 positions matching TRBD1. J gave up 3 bases and V 4 bases, and 3 bases lay outside the gene matches. The length of the CDR3 is 14 residues. Germline lookup yields CDR1 SGHRS and CDR2 YFSETQ. CDR3 nucleotides: TGCGCCAGCAGCCCAGGGACAGGGACAGATACGCAGTATTTT. Protein: CASSPGTGTDTQYF.

This clone was seen only once. The V gene is TRBV6-5, the J gene TRBJ2-2; 9 bases align to TRBD1. Germline assignment: CDR1 MNHEY and CDR2 SVGAGI. J was trimmed by 3 bases and V by 6 bases; bases with no gene match: 2. The CDR3 is made up of 14 amino acids. The CDR3 reads CASSGTGYTGELFF. CDR3 sequence (DNA): TGTGCCAGCAGCGGGACAGGGTACACCGGGGAGCTGTTTTTT.

This clone was found once. The chain employs TRBV6-5 and TRBJ2-7, with 7 bases lining up with TRBD1. Germline CDR1 MNHEY, CDR2 SVGAGI. The CDR3 extends over 15 amino acids. The ends lost 0 bases at V and 0 bases at J; junction bases unmatched: 2. As DNA, the CDR3 is TGTGCCAGCAGTTACTCGGGACAGCTCTCCTACGAGCAGTACTTC. Its protein is CASSYSGQLSYEQYF.

The chain carries TRBV28 and TRBJ1-2; D is unresolved. The CDR3 consists of 14 residues. Germline loops: CDR1 MDHEN, CDR2 SYDVKM. With 3 bases removed from V and 8 bases from J, the gap between germline ends came to 16 bases. CDR3 in amino acids: CASSFGQGNGGYTF. The CDR3 nucleotides are TGTGCCAGCAGTTTCGGGCAAGGGAATGGGGGCTACACCTTC.

The chain couples TRBV20-1 to TRBJ1-5, with no clear D. This CDR3 comprises 11 residues. V was trimmed by 3 bases and J by 6 bases, leaving 6 bases between them. The germline gives CDR1 DFQATT, CDR2 SNEGSKA (reference sequence). The CDR3, as DNA: TGCAGTGCTAGTGGAGTTCAGCCCCAGCATTTT. Its translation: CSASGVQPQHF.

The J gene is TRBJ1-4, the V gene TRBV6-5; perhaps TRBD1 as D (5 bases). There are 13 residues in the CDR3. Trimming cost V 5 bases and J 5 bases, with 9 bases left between them. CDR1 and CDR2 from the germline V gene are MNHEY and SVGAGI. CDR3 sequence: CASSLGTNEKLFF. The CDR3 coding sequence is TGTGCCAGCAGTCTTGGGACGAATGAAAAACTGTTTTTT.

There are a few counts of this clone. The chain joins TRBV9 to TRBJ2-1, with 10 bases lining up with TRBD2. The CDR3 runs 15 residues. Trimming cost V 0 bases and J 9 bases; bases outside gene matches: 6. Looked up from germline, CDR1 is SGDLS and CDR2 is YYNGEE. CDR3: CASSVEAGGLGEQFF. The CDR3 DNA follows: TGTGCCAGCAGCGTAGAAGCGGGGGGGCTGGGTGAGCAGTTCTTC.

This clone came up once. The chain carries TRBV27 and TRBJ1-1; weak D call: TRBD1 (5 bases). The germline gives CDR1 MNHEY, CDR2 SMNVEV (reference sequence). The CDR3 is 16 amino acids. Between the trimmed V and J ends, which lost 4 bases and 0 bases, there was a span of 15 bases. Written as DNA, the CDR3 is TGTGCCAGCAGTTGGGGACCGGGACTGCTGAACACTGAAGCTTTCTTT. This sequence encodes CASSWGPGLLNTEAFF.

The chain recombines TRBV28 with TRBJ1-1, with 7 bases lining up with TRBD1. V lost 6 bases to trimming and J lost 1 base; unmatched junction nucleotides: 8. The CDR3 runs 15 residues. In germline, CDR1 is MDHEN, CDR2 SYDVKM. Written as DNA, the CDR3 is TGTGCCAGCAGGGAAAACAGGGGCTGGAACACTGAAGCTTTCTTT. Its translation: CASRENRGWNTEAFF.

CDR3 protein: CASSYSIGQGHEQYF. CDR3 nucleotide sequence: TGTGCCAGCAGTTACTCGATTGGACAGGGCCACGAGCAGTACTTC. This chain links TRBV6-5 with TRBJ2-7; 8 bases line up with TRBD1. V shed 0 bases and J 5 bases; nucleotides not matched to a gene: 6. CDR1 is MNHEY and CDR2 is SVGAGI in the germline V gene. The CDR3 consists of 15 residues.

This clone came up a few times. V gene TRBV2 combines with J gene TRBJ1-2; no firm D call. Germline V gene sequence: CDR1 SNHLY, CDR2 FYNNEI. Trimming left V 4 bases short and J 5 bases short, with 17 bases between. The length of the CDR3 is 15 residues. CDR3 sequence (DNA): TGTGCCAGCAGTGGATCTAGTGGGCAAGGGTATGGCTACACCTTC. It translates to CASSGSSGQGYGYTF.